The rows below give T cell receptor beta chains drawn from one sample of a study of control samples from healthy donors and cancer patients. Method: immunoSEQ multiplex PCR; TCRdb's copy keeps in-frame clones and lacks some. This sample's table has fewer than 250,000 clones. Material: blood. The origin of the receptors is a woman younger than 45 in good health. The CDR3 runs from the conserved cysteine through the conserved F or W. The order of the fields is V gene, D gene, CDR3 length, J gene, CDR3 protein, CDR3 DNA. The D gene is left open where the match is weak.

v_call: TRBV7-2; d_call: .; cdr3_length: 14; j_call: TRBJ2-7; cdr3_aa: CASSLGVSTYEQYF; cdr3_nt: TGTGCCAGCAGCTTAGGGGTCTCTACCTACGAGCAGTACTTC
v_call: TRBV3-1/TRBV3-2; d_call: .; cdr3_length: 15; j_call: TRBJ1-6; cdr3_aa: CASSQEQTPNSPLHF; cdr3_nt: TGTGCCAGCAGCCAAGAGCAGACTCCTAATTCACCCCTCCACTTT
v_call: TRBV11-3; d_call: .; cdr3_length: 16; j_call: TRBJ2-5; cdr3_aa: CASSLGRGTEKETQYF; cdr3_nt: TGTGCCAGCAGCTTAGGGCGAGGGACCGAAAAAGAGACCCAGTACTTC
v_call: TRBV5-1; d_call: .; cdr3_length: 18; j_call: TRBJ1-1; cdr3_aa: CASSPGSRYPKQNTEAFF; cdr3_nt: TGCGCCAGCAGCCCTGGGAGCAGATACCCTAAGCAGAACACTGAAGCTTTCTTT
v_call: TRBV6-5; d_call: .; cdr3_length: 15; j_call: TRBJ2-2; cdr3_aa: CASSPPRDLHGELFF; cdr3_nt: TGTGCCAGCAGCCCCCCCAGGGACCTACACGGGGAGCTGTTTTTT
v_call: TRBV5-1; d_call: .; cdr3_length: 17; j_call: TRBJ2-5; cdr3_aa: CASSLVGPLGLQETQYF; cdr3_nt: TGCGCCAGCAGCTTGGTGGGGCCCCTGGGACTCCAAGAGACCCAGTACTTC
v_call: TRBV27; d_call: .; cdr3_length: 12; j_call: TRBJ1-2; cdr3_aa: CASSGGLIGYTF; cdr3_nt: TGTGCCAGCAGTGGCGGACTAATTGGCTACACCTTC
v_call: TRBV7-9; d_call: .; cdr3_length: 14; j_call: TRBJ1-2; cdr3_aa: CASSLALADYGYTF; cdr3_nt: TGTGCCAGCAGCTTAGCGCTTGCGGACTATGGCTACACCTTC
v_call: TRBV6-5; d_call: TRBD1; cdr3_length: 15; j_call: TRBJ1-5; cdr3_aa: CASSLDRAGNQPQHF; cdr3_nt: TGTGCCAGCAGTCTCGACAGGGCCGGCAATCAGCCCCAGCATTTT
v_call: TRBV5-1; d_call: .; cdr3_length: 12; j_call: TRBJ2-3; cdr3_aa: CASSAPTDTQYF; cdr3_nt: TGCGCCAGCAGCGCACCCACAGATACGCAGTATTTT
v_call: TRBV2; d_call: .; cdr3_length: 15; j_call: TRBJ2-7; cdr3_aa: CASSKGLGDSYEQYF; cdr3_nt: TGTGCCAGCAGTAAAGGGTTAGGGGACTCCTACGAGCAGTACTTC
v_call: TRBV5-8; d_call: .; cdr3_length: 17; j_call: TRBJ2-5; cdr3_aa: CASSFVLQGMARETQYF; cdr3_nt: TGTGCCAGCAGCTTCGTTCTACAGGGAATGGCTCGGGAGACCCAGTACTTC
v_call: TRBV3-1/TRBV3-2; d_call: TRBD2; cdr3_length: 14; j_call: TRBJ2-1; cdr3_aa: CASSQGRLGGEQFF; cdr3_nt: TGTGCCAGCAGCCAAGGGCGACTGGGGGGGGAGCAGTTCTTC
v_call: TRBV5-8; d_call: TRBD2; cdr3_length: 16; j_call: TRBJ2-5; cdr3_aa: CASSLRGSAGGETQYF; cdr3_nt: TGTGCCAGCAGCCTCAGGGGTTCGGCGGGGGGAGAGACCCAGTACTTC
v_call: TRBV6-6; d_call: TRBD2; cdr3_length: 15; j_call: TRBJ2-5; cdr3_aa: CASSRTSGGKETQYF; cdr3_nt: TGTGCCAGCAGTCGTACTAGCGGGGGGAAAGAGACCCAGTACTTC
v_call: TRBV10-1; d_call: TRBD2; cdr3_length: 15; j_call: TRBJ2-3; cdr3_aa: CASSERGGYTDTQYF; cdr3_nt: TGCGCCAGCAGTGAGCGGGGGGGTTACACAGATACGCAGTATTTT
v_call: TRBV9; d_call: .; cdr3_length: 15; j_call: TRBJ1-1; cdr3_aa: CASSVSGGPWTEAFF; cdr3_nt: TGTGCCAGCAGCGTGTCCGGGGGGCCGTGGACTGAAGCTTTCTTT
v_call: TRBV6-5; d_call: .; cdr3_length: 13; j_call: TRBJ1-3; cdr3_aa: CASRTHGLGYIGF; cdr3_nt: TGTGCCAGCAGGACACATGGACTGGGGTATATCGGTTTT
v_call: TRBV19; d_call: .; cdr3_length: 14; j_call: TRBJ2-5; cdr3_aa: CASSRTGSLETQYF; cdr3_nt: TGTGCCAGTAGTAGAACAGGGAGTCTCGAGACCCAGTACTTC
v_call: TRBV7-8; d_call: .; cdr3_length: 14; j_call: TRBJ2-7; cdr3_aa: CASSFFRGADEQYF; cdr3_nt: TGTGCCAGCAGCTTCTTCAGGGGGGCAGACGAGCAGTACTTC
v_call: TRBV6-5; d_call: .; cdr3_length: 14; j_call: TRBJ1-1; cdr3_aa: CASPLSSPNTEAFF; cdr3_nt: TGTGCCAGCCCCCTGTCGAGTCCGAACACTGAAGCTTTCTTT
v_call: TRBV10-1; d_call: .; cdr3_length: 13; j_call: TRBJ2-7; cdr3_aa: CASSESRPYEQYF; cdr3_nt: TGCGCCAGCAGTGAGTCGAGACCCTACGAGCAGTACTTC
v_call: TRBV18; d_call: .; cdr3_length: 13; j_call: TRBJ2-7; cdr3_aa: CASSPRGPYEQYF; cdr3_nt: TGTGCCAGCTCACCAAGGGGACCCTACGAGCAGTACTTC
v_call: TRBV19; d_call: TRBD1; cdr3_length: 16; j_call: TRBJ1-6; cdr3_aa: CASSIRGGDYNSPLHF; cdr3_nt: TGTGCCAGTAGTATAAGAGGGGGCGACTATAATTCACCCCTCCACTTT
v_call: TRBV7-7; d_call: TRBD1; cdr3_length: 15; j_call: TRBJ2-5; cdr3_aa: CASSLDPRGQETQYF; cdr3_nt: TGTGCTAGCAGCTTAGATCCCAGGGGGCAAGAGACCCAGTACTTC
v_call: TRBV6-5; d_call: .; cdr3_length: 14; j_call: TRBJ1-6; cdr3_aa: CASSYSHPNSPLHF; cdr3_nt: TGTGCCAGCAGTTACTCGCATCCCAATTCACCCCTCCACTTT
v_call: TRBV28; d_call: .; cdr3_length: 14; j_call: TRBJ2-7; cdr3_aa: CASNYGPNAYEQYF; cdr3_nt: TGTGCCAGCAATTACGGACCGAACGCCTACGAGCAGTACTTC
v_call: TRBV12-2; d_call: .; cdr3_length: 19; j_call: TRBJ2-3; cdr3_aa: CASLRFRQGTLTGYGTQYF; cdr3_nt: TGTGCAAGTCTCCGGTTCCGACAGGGCACCCTTACGGGTTATGGTACGCAGTATTTT
v_call: TRBV27; d_call: .; cdr3_length: 18; j_call: TRBJ1-6; cdr3_aa: CASSFSRTDGGFNSPLHF; cdr3_nt: TGTGCCAGCAGTTTTTCTAGGACAGATGGGGGCTTCAATTCACCCCTCCACTTT
v_call: TRBV5-1; d_call: TRBD1; cdr3_length: 14; j_call: TRBJ1-2; cdr3_aa: CASSLPDRGAGYTF; cdr3_nt: TGCGCCAGCAGCTTACCGGACAGGGGAGCTGGCTACACCTTC
v_call: TRBV7-8; d_call: .; cdr3_length: 15; j_call: TRBJ1-4; cdr3_aa: CASSLSIVRNEKLFF; cdr3_nt: TGTGCCAGCAGCTTATCCATCGTACGGAATGAAAAACTGTTTTTT
v_call: TRBV6-6; d_call: .; cdr3_length: 16; j_call: TRBJ1-1; cdr3_aa: CASSGIGAMMNTEAFF; cdr3_nt: TGTGCCAGCAGTGGAATCGGGGCCATGATGAACACTGAAGCTTTCTTT
v_call: TRBV5-1; d_call: TRBD1; cdr3_length: 14; j_call: TRBJ2-7; cdr3_aa: CASSLRGPPYEQYF; cdr3_nt: TGCGCCAGCAGCTTGAGGGGGCCCCCCTACGAGCAGTACTTC
v_call: TRBV9; d_call: TRBD2; cdr3_length: 14; j_call: TRBJ2-2; cdr3_aa: CASSVGGGAGELFF; cdr3_nt: TGTGCCAGCAGCGTAGGTGGGGGGGCCGGGGAGCTGTTTTTT
v_call: TRBV3-1/TRBV3-2; d_call: TRBD1; cdr3_length: 20; j_call: TRBJ2-2; cdr3_aa: CASSLFKSGQLISNTGELFF; cdr3_nt: TGTGCCAGCAGTCTTTTTAAGTCGGGACAGCTCATATCGAACACCGGGGAGCTGTTTTTT
v_call: TRBV5-1; d_call: TRBD2; cdr3_length: 15; j_call: TRBJ2-1; cdr3_aa: CASSLKGGGADEQFF; cdr3_nt: TGCGCCAGCAGCTTGAAGGGCGGGGGGGCCGATGAGCAGTTCTTC
v_call: TRBV7-8; d_call: .; cdr3_length: 14; j_call: TRBJ1-1; cdr3_aa: CASSLALLGTEAFF; cdr3_nt: TGTGCCAGCAGCTTAGCACTTCTGGGCACTGAAGCTTTCTTT
v_call: TRBV12-3/TRBV12-4; d_call: TRBD1; cdr3_length: 12; j_call: TRBJ1-6; cdr3_aa: CASRTGVSPLHF; cdr3_nt: TGTGCCAGCCGAACAGGGGTGTCACCCCTCCACTTT
v_call: TRBV28; d_call: .; cdr3_length: 17; j_call: TRBJ2-2; cdr3_aa: CASSLGGRPFGTGELFF; cdr3_nt: TGTGCCAGCAGTTTGGGTGGAAGGCCATTCGGCACCGGGGAGCTGTTTTTT
v_call: TRBV5-1; d_call: .; cdr3_length: 13; j_call: TRBJ2-7; cdr3_aa: CASSDTSLYEQYF; cdr3_nt: TGCGCCAGCAGTGACACATCATTATACGAGCAGTACTTC
v_call: TRBV28; d_call: .; cdr3_length: 15; j_call: TRBJ1-6; cdr3_aa: CASYPRVAYNSPLHF; cdr3_nt: TGTGCCAGCTACCCCAGGGTTGCCTATAATTCACCCCTCCACTTT
v_call: TRBV7-2; d_call: .; cdr3_length: 10; j_call: TRBJ2-5; cdr3_aa: CASSLGTQYF; cdr3_nt: TGTGCCAGCAGCTTAGGGACCCAGTACTTC
v_call: TRBV4-3; d_call: .; cdr3_length: 14; j_call: TRBJ2-3; cdr3_aa: CASSQDKSQYTQYF; cdr3_nt: TGCGCCAGCAGCCAAGATAAGTCACAGTATACGCAGTATTTT
v_call: TRBV7-2; d_call: .; cdr3_length: 15; j_call: TRBJ1-2; cdr3_aa: CASSLARTANYGYTF; cdr3_nt: TGTGCCAGCAGCTTAGCGAGGACGGCTAACTATGGCTACACCTTC
v_call: TRBV18; d_call: TRBD1; cdr3_length: 17; j_call: TRBJ1-2; cdr3_aa: CASSPKPTQGAGYGYTF; cdr3_nt: TGTGCCAGCTCACCGAAACCAACGCAGGGGGCGGGCTATGGCTACACCTTC